The 7 T cell receptor beta chains below come from one sample, sequenced in a study of blood T cell repertoires in COVID-19. Profiled with immunoSEQ multiplex PCR; TCRdb holds only in-frame clones, not every one. The table lists 220,000 or so clones, 88% of them singletons. What was sequenced was PBMCs or T cells enriched from blood (not recorded which). These receptors all stem from a woman aged 45-59 years with acute COVID-19.

Turning to this clone: It may be a read error: a sequence one base away is much more abundant. The V call is TRBV27, the J call TRBJ2-7; 7 bases map to TRBD2. This CDR3 contains 14 residues. V shed 5 bases and J 3 bases; nucleotides not matched to a gene: 7. Germline assignment: CDR1 MNHEY and CDR2 SMNVEV (reference sequence). CDR3 amino acids: CASSKGLVLYEQYF. CDR3 DNA sequence: TGTGCCAGCAGTAAAGGACTAGTCCTCTACGAGCAGTACTTC.

V usage is TRBV20-1 and J usage is TRBJ1-1, with D possibly matching TRBD1 (5 bases). V was clipped by 3 bases and J by 1 base, with 12 bases between them. This CDR3 contains 14 residues. Germline CDR1 is DFQATT and CDR2 is SNEGSKA (reference sequence). Here the CDR3 reads CSASNIGQNTEAFF. CDR3 in DNA: TGCAGTGCTAGTAATATTGGACAGAACACTGAAGCTTTCTTT.

This rearrangement joins TRBV20-1 to TRBJ2-3; the D gene is possibly TRBD1 (5 bases). The CDR3 runs to 16 residues. The V and J ends lost 3 bases and 3 bases respectively, with 19 bases between them. Germline V gives CDR1 DFQATT, CDR2 SNEGSKA (reference sequence). The CDR3 loop is CSASKGKGDRTDTQYF. In nucleotides, the CDR3 is TGCAGTGCTAGTAAGGGTAAAGGGGATAGGACAGATACGCAGTATTTT.

This rearrangement joins TRBV6-4 to TRBJ2-2; possible D gene TRBD1, 6 bases. The germline V gene has CDR1 MRHNA and CDR2 SNTAGT. The CDR3 sequence is 14 residues long. Trimming left V 3 bases short and J 4 bases short, with 9 bases between. The CDR3 is CASSEQGLTGELFF. The CDR3 DNA follows: TGTGCCAGCAGTGAACAGGGCCTCACCGGGGAGCTGTTTTTT.

V and J are TRBV12-3 or TRBV12-4 and TRBJ2-1; D gene ambiguous. Trimming took 3 bases from V and 7 from J, leaving 10 bases between them. CDR3 size: 13 residues. The CDR3 reads CASSLVPLNEQFF. CDR3 bases: TGTGCCAGCAGTTTGGTGCCACTAAATGAGCAGTTCTTC.

The V call is TRBV5-1, the J call TRBJ2-1; 9 bases fit TRBD2. The CDR3 sequence is 17 residues long. Germline V lookup: CDR1 SGHRS, CDR2 YFSETQ. V was clipped by 4 bases and J by 0 bases; unmatched bases: 8. CDR3 sequence reads: CASSVSAGGSSYNEQFF. The CDR3 bases are TGCGCCAGCAGCGTATCCGCGGGGGGGAGCTCCTACAATGAGCAGTTCTTC.

To note about this clone: Other DNA sequences in this sample translate to the same CDR3. This rearrangement joins TRBV7-2 to TRBJ2-7, with 7 bases matching TRBD1. J lost 0 bases, V lost 0 bases, and 2 bases had no gene match. This CDR3 is built from 15 residues. Germline CDR1 SGHTA, CDR2 FQGNSA. This CDR3 reads CASSLASGGSYEQYF. CDR3 DNA: TGTGCCAGCAGCTTAGCCTCAGGGGGCTCCTACGAGCAGTACTTC. The full variable domain, its missing parts supplied by reference TRBV7-2 and TRBJ2-7, is GAGVSQSPSNKVTEKGKDVELRCDPISGHTALYWYRQSLGQGLEFLIYFQGNSAPDKSGLPSDRFSAERTGGSVSTLTIQRTQQEDSAVYLCASSLASGGSYEQYFGPGTRLTVT.